The clone carrying this TCR beta chain was counted a single time. Antigen specificity is unknown. The sample comes from a study of blood T cells in healthy people across ages. Study-level points and caveats: Because sorting was not performed, PBMCs prevented conclusive naive versus antigen-experienced comparison.

A second PCR, run for about 6 to 12 cycles, used a sample-barcoded 5' primer plus a J-beta primer mix. TCRdb processed the 5' RACE reads anew with MiXCR; each CDR3 protein has one entry. The data contain 650,000 to 1,000,000 distinct CDR3 sequences, about 36% of them singletons. Sample: blood. This TCR was recovered from a man aged 18 to 30 in good health.

The CDR3 nucleotides read TGTGCCAGCACGTCAGGGTATACCGGGGAGCTGTTTTTT. It translates to CASTSGYTGELFF. J is TRBJ2-2 and V is TRBV28; weak D call: TRBD1 (5 bases). The CDR3 spans 13 residues. V lost 7 bases and J 5 bases, leaving 11 bases between the germline ends. Germline CDR1 and CDR2: MDHEN and SYDVKM.